This TCR beta chain derives from a study of T cell responses to AZD1222 COVID-19 vaccine. The assay was immunoSEQ multiplex PCR, and TCRdb's table has in-frame clones only and misses some. The sample yields tens of thousands of clones, 70% to 90% seen once. Regarding this clone: The antigen is unknown.

Points from the study as a whole: Donors were mostly white British, more females; clonal diversity possibly underestimated. The CD4 TCRs associated with vaccination extended across spike and predominated at 160-218 and 743-854. Nearly half of spike-specific TCRs reportedly target unmutated variant regions.

This material consisted of peripheral blood, taken on day 0 of AZD1222 vaccination. This TCR derives from an adult in good health.

CDR3 residues: CASSPRLAGGIDEQFF. As DNA, the CDR3 is TGTGCCAGCAGCCCCAGGCTAGCGGGAGGGATCGATGAGCAGTTCTTC. The genes are TRBV7-3 and TRBJ2-1, with 12 nucleotides matching TRBD2. This CDR3 has 16 amino acids. V shed 5 bases, J shed 8 bases, and the junction held 10 bases outside the gene matches. Germline-derived CDR1 and CDR2 are SGHTA and FQGTGA.